Presented here are 7 T cell receptor beta chains from one specimen sequenced in a study of spatial heterogeneity in lung cancer (dated by TCRdb to about 2019). The library came from 5' RACE. Instrument used: NextSeq 500. The public reads were quality trimmed at Q25 with fastp and then assembled into clones with MiXCR by TCRdb, keeping productive beta chains. Rows with one shared CDR3 protein collapse into an entry with the most common genes and DNA. The sample yields some 34,000 distinct CDR3 sequences; 6.5% to 9% were counted once. The top ten constitute roughly 30% of the sample. Taken with the paper, the label for time point translates to: sample taken at primary tumor resection. The source material was PBMCs, sampled at surgery. The origin of the receptors is a female donor with early-stage non-small cell lung cancer.

This clonotype was counted many times. The chain couples TRBV29-1 to TRBJ2-7; 13 bases are shared with TRBD2. The CDR3 consists of 18 residues. The junction had 18 bases not matched to a gene; V was cut back by 6 bases and J by 4 bases. Germline assignment: CDR1 SQVTM and CDR2 ANQGSEA. CDR3 nucleotides: TGCAGCGTACACCTACTAGCGGGAGGGCCTAGGGATCCTTACGAGCAGTACTTC. Translating gives CSVHLLAGGPRDPYEQYF.

This clonotype was counted at least ten times. J is TRBJ2-5 and V is TRBV9, with D maybe TRBD2 (6 bases). The CDR3 spans 13 residues. V was pared by 0 bases and J by 7 bases, with 10 bases between. CDR1 and CDR2 (germline): SGDLS, YYNGEE. Here the CDR3 reads CASSVAGDGTQYF. The CDR3 DNA reads as TGTGCCAGCAGCGTAGCGGGGGACGGGACCCAGTACTTC.

Ten or more counts support this clonotype. This chain connects TRBV6-1 to TRBJ2-2, with a weak D call TRBD2 (6 bases). Trimming left V 4 bases short and J 0 bases short, with 9 bases between. The CDR3 extends over 15 amino acids. Per the germline V gene, CDR1 is MNHNS and CDR2 is SASEGT. This CDR3 reads CASSVGGPNTGELFF. CDR3 nucleotide sequence: TGTGCCAGCAGTGTGGGGGGACCGAACACCGGGGAGCTGTTTTTT.

There are many counts of this clonotype. The DNA for the CDR3 is TGCGCCAGCAGCTTGGGACTAGCGGACGAGACCCAGTACTTC. Translating it yields CASSLGLADETQYF. V and J are TRBV5-1 and TRBJ2-5, with 9 bases identical to TRBD2. There are 14 residues in the CDR3. V shed 0 bases, J shed 5 bases, and the junction held 2 bases outside the gene matches. Germline CDR1 reads SGHRS; CDR2 reads YFSETQ.

The sample holds many counts of this clonotype. The chain has TRBV27 and TRBJ2-5; D is ambiguous. Trimming took 3 bases from V and 1 from J, leaving 12 bases between them. Germline V gene lookup returns CDR1 MNHEY and CDR2 SMNVEV (reference sequence). This CDR3 comprises 15 residues. The CDR3 region is CASSLANAVQETQYF. The CDR3 DNA is TGTGCCAGCAGTTTGGCAAACGCCGTCCAAGAGACCCAGTACTTC.

This clonotype was recorded many times. This rearrangement joins TRBV21-1 to TRBJ1-4. TRBV21-1 is shown as a pseudogene. CDR3 length: 15 residues. CDR3 in DNA: TGTGCCAGCAGCAAACCCAACAGAGTTAATGAAAAACTGTTTTTT. Translation: CASSKPNRVNEKLFF.

This clonotype has just a few counts. This chain links TRBV10-3 with TRBJ1-1; D gene unclear. CDR1 is ENHRY, CDR2 SYGVKD, per germline. This CDR3 spans 15 amino acids. The germline V and J ends were trimmed by 2 bases and 1 base, with 11 bases remaining between them. The CDR3 region is CAISERRRENTEAFF. The CDR3 nucleotides read TGTGCCATCAGTGAGAGGCGAAGAGAGAACACTGAAGCTTTCTTT.